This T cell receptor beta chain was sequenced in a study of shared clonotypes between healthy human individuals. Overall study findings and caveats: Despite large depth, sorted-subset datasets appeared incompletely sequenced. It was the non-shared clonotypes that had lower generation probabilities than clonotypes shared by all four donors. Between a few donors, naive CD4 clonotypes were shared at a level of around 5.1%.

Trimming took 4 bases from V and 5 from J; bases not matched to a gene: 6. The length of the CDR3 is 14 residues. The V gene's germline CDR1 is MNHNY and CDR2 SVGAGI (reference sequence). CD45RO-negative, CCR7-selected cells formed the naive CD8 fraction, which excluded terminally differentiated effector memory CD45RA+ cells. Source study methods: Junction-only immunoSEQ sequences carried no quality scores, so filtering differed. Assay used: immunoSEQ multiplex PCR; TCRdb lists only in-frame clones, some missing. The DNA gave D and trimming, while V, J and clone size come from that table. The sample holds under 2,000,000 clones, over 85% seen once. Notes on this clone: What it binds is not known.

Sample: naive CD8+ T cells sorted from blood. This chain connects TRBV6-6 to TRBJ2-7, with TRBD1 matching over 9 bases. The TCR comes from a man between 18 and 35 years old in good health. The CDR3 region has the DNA TGTGCCAGCAGTTCTGGGACAGGGCTTGACGAGCAGTACTTC. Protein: CASSSGTGLDEQYF.